These 13 T cell receptor beta chains were all obtained from the same sample, sequenced in a study of shared clonotypes between healthy human individuals. The repertoire was sequenced with immunoSEQ multiplex PCR; TCRdb's copy has only in-frame clones and lacks some. The table lists 400,000 to 600,000 clones, over 75% of them singletons. Material for sequencing was PBMCs. All receptors derive from a woman in her 40s in good health. Some clones in this sample may be carry-over from other donors' samples.

J is TRBJ2-1 and V is TRBV11-2; 7 positions match TRBD2. Germline CDR1 SGHAT, CDR2 FQNNGV. V lost 4 bases to trimming and J lost 9 bases; unmatched junction nucleotides: 6. This CDR3 has 13 amino acids. The DNA for the CDR3 is TGTGCCAGCAGCTCCGGACTAGTCATTGAGCAGTTCTTC. Amino acid sequence: CASSSGLVIEQFF.

This clone was detected ten times or more. Different DNA sequences within this sample yield the same CDR3. The rearrangement joins TRBV7-9 to TRBJ2-1; D unclear. This CDR3 is built from 14 residues. Trimming shortened V by 1 base and J by 4 bases, and 8 bases separated the two germline ends. CDR1 is SEHNR, CDR2 FQNEAQ, per germline (reference sequence). The CDR3 region has the DNA TGTGCCAGCAGCTTAGGGGGTCCGTACAATGAGCAGTTCTTC. It specifies CASSLGGPYNEQFF.

This clone has just one count. V is TRBV18 and J is TRBJ1-3; TRBD1 aligns across 10 bases. The V and J ends lost 3 bases and 0 bases, in that order; junction bases with no gene match: 14. Germline V gene lookup returns CDR1 KGHSH and CDR2 LQKENI. The CDR3 is 20 amino acids. The CDR3 nucleotides are TGTGCCAGCTCACCGCCGCCCGGGACAGGGGACCCATACTCTGGAAACACCATATATTTT. Translation: CASSPPPGTGDPYSGNTIYF.

The chain recombines TRBV6-1 with TRBJ1-1; TRBD1 matches at 7 bases. V trimming: 2 bases; J trimming: 9 bases; junction bases outside the gene matches: 6. Germline V gene data show CDR1 as MNHNS and CDR2 as SASEGT. This CDR3 has 13 residues. Here the CDR3 DNA reads TGTGCCAGCAGTGAATTGTCAGGGGGGAAAGCTTTCTTT. This sequence encodes CASSELSGGKAFF.

A single count supports this clone. The V gene is TRBV30, the J gene TRBJ1-2; 10 bases are shared with TRBD1. Germline CDR1 is GTSNPN and CDR2 is SVGIG (reference sequence). The CDR3 is 14 amino acids. The V segment lost 6 bases and the J segment 9 bases; nucleotides outside the gene matches: 13. The CDR3 loop reads CACQGTGVFMSYTF. Written as DNA, the CDR3 is TGTGCCTGCCAGGGGACAGGGGTTTTCATGAGCTACACCTTC.

V is TRBV9 and J is TRBJ1-5; D is undetermined. CDR3 length: 15 amino acids. V was cut by 0 bases and J by 6 bases, with 13 bases left in between. In germline, CDR1 is SGDLS, CDR2 YYNGEE. This CDR3 is CASSVGGTLRQPQHF. CDR3 coding DNA: TGTGCCAGCAGCGTAGGGGGAACGCTGCGTCAGCCCCAGCATTTT.

This clone has just one count. This chain uses TRBV27 with TRBJ2-3; 8 bases map to TRBD2. V lost 7 bases, J lost 4 bases, and 19 bases stayed unmatched. The CDR3 has 18 residues. Germline V lookup: CDR1 MNHEY, CDR2 SMNVEV (reference sequence). As DNA, the CDR3 is TGTGCCAGCACAACGGGGGGGGGTAAACAGGGCAGGGCAGATACGCAGTATTTT. It encodes CASTTGGGKQGRADTQYF.

The rearrangement joins TRBV7-9 to TRBJ1-4, with a weak D call TRBD1 (6 bases). CDR1 and CDR2 (germline): SEHNR, FQNEAQ (reference sequence). The CDR3 covers 15 residues. Trimming removed 5 bases from V and 7 bases from J, with 17 bases in between. The CDR3 spells CASSLGRGAGEKLFF. DNA of the CDR3: TGTGCCAGCAGCCTAGGGAGGGGGGCTGGTGAAAAACTGTTTTTT.

The CDR3 DNA reads TGCAGCGTGGGACAGGGGAATTACAATGAGCAGTTCTTC. The encoded protein is CSVGQGNYNEQFF. The chain joins TRBV29-1 to TRBJ2-1, with 10 bases lining up with TRBD1. This CDR3 is 13 amino acids long. The junction had 3 bases not matched to a gene; V was cut back by 6 bases and J by 4 bases. The germline V gene has CDR1 SQVTM and CDR2 ANQGSEA.

This chain uses TRBV10-3 with TRBJ1-1; maybe TRBD1 (6 bases). This CDR3 spans 12 amino acids. Germline CDR1 and CDR2: ENHRY and SYGVKD. Between the trimmed V and J ends, which lost 7 bases and 8 bases, there was a span of 14 bases. DNA for the CDR3: TGTGCCATCACCGGCTGGACAGCCGAAGCTTTCTTT. It codes for CAITGWTAEAFF.

In the case of this clone: The same CDR3 arises from other DNA sequences in this sample as well. The J gene is TRBJ2-1, the V gene TRBV19; 8 bases agree with TRBD2. The V and J ends lost 6 bases and 2 bases, in that order; junction bases with no gene match: 6. The germline V gene has CDR1 LNHDA and CDR2 SQIVND (reference sequence). CDR3 length: 15 amino acids. The CDR3 region has the DNA TGTGCCAGTAGCGTCTCGGGACTAGCCTACAATGAGCAGTTCTTC. It translates to CASSVSGLAYNEQFF. Looking up the rest from reference TRBV19 and TRBJ2-1 gives the full variable domain: DGGITQSPKYLFRKEGQNVTLSCEQNLNHDAMYWYRQDPGQGLRLIYYSQIVNDFQKGDIAEGYSVSREKKESFPLTVTSAQKNPTAFYLCASSVSGLAYNEQFFGPGTRLTVL.

The rearrangement links TRBV6-1 to TRBJ2-4; D call uncertain. Trimming shortened V by 7 bases and J by 2 bases, and 12 bases separated the two germline ends. The CDR3 is 14 amino acids. CDR1 MNHNS and CDR2 SASEGT come from the germline V gene. In DNA form, the CDR3 reads TGTGCCAGCAACACTTGGGCAACCAAAAACATTCAGTACTTC. Its translation: CASNTWATKNIQYF.

This chain connects TRBV7-9 to TRBJ2-5; D remains unclear. V was cut by 5 bases and J by 4 bases, with 2 bases left in between. This CDR3 comprises 10 residues. The germline V gene encodes CDR1 SEHNR and CDR2 FQNEAQ (reference sequence). CDR3 in DNA: TGTGCCAGCAGCACAGAGACCCAGTACTTC. It is translated as CASSTETQYF.